The sequence of this T cell receptor (beta chain) was determined in a study of radiotherapy plus CTLA-4 blockade in lung cancer. Sequenced by immunoSEQ multiplex PCR; TCRdb stores in-frame clones only, minus some. The profile covers about 45,000 clones, with roughly 60% appearing a single time and around 18% taken by the ten largest. Germline CDR1 and CDR2: MNHEY and SVGAGI. This CDR3 is built from 16 residues. The trim removed 4 bases at V and 5 bases at J, leaving 12 bases unmatched. In its sample, this clone was seen a few times. The sequence was obtained from a human donor with non-small cell lung cancer who had a partial response to radiotherapy plus ipilimumab. This chain links TRBV6-5 with TRBJ2-3; 7 bases are a match to TRBD2. The material sequenced was peripheral blood, taken from a patient treated with radiotherapy plus ipilimumab. The DNA for the CDR3 is TGTGCCAGCAGTTCCCCCCGCGGGGGAGGAGGAGATACGCAGTATTTT. Its protein is CASSSPRGGGGDTQYF.